Listed below are T cell receptor beta chains from one sample, sequenced in a study of T cells in Graves' hyperthyroidism and ophthalmopathy. TCRdb reanalysed the multiplex PCR reads using MiXCR and keeps one entry per CDR3 protein. The sample includes about 580,000 distinct CDR3 sequences, about 14% of them seen just once. Sequenced input: blood. The receptors were gathered from a woman aged 25-40 years with Graves' hyperthyroidism that later progressed to Graves' ophthalmopathy. The CDR3 runs from the conserved cysteine through the conserved F or W. The D gene is left open where the match is weak. Clone size is shown for a subset of rows, as once, few, many or a class of expanded clone.

TRBJ1-1	-	TRBV25-1	-	TGTGCCAGCCTGGGACCCCTGAACACTGAAGCTTTCTTT	CASLGPLNTEAFF
TRBJ2-5	-	TRBV29-1	-	TGCAGCGAATTAGCGAGGGGGGAGACCCAGTACTTC	CSELARGETQYF
TRBJ2-1	many	TRBV12-3/TRBV12-4	-	TGTGCCAGCAGTTTATCTCCAGCGAGAGAGTCCAATGAGCAGTTCTTC	CASSLSPARESNEQFF
TRBJ2-1	many	TRBV25-1	-	TGTGCCAGCAGTGAATTGGGAAGGGGAACAAGGGGTGAGCAGTTCTTC	CASSELGRGTRGEQFF
TRBJ2-2	many	TRBV6-1	TRBD2	TGTGCCAGCAGTAAGCTAGCGGGAGGGCCCGGCGGGGAGCTGTTTTTT	CASSKLAGGPGGELFF
TRBJ1-5	once	TRBV7-8	TRBD1	TGTGCCAGCAGCGGGGGGACAGAACAATATAGCAATCAGCCCCAGCATTTT	CASSGGTEQYSNQPQHF
TRBJ2-1	few	TRBV20-1	-	TGCAGTGCTAAGGGATTTAGGGAGCAGTTCTTC	CSAKGFREQFF
TRBJ1-1	many	TRBV27	-	TGTGCCAGCAGTTTATTCCCCCTGGGGGCGAACACTGAAGCTTTCTTT	CASSLFPLGANTEAFF
TRBJ1-2	many	TRBV30	-	TGTGCCTGGAGTCTAGGCCCCAGGGATAGCTACACCTTC	CAWSLGPRDSYTF
TRBJ1-1	many	TRBV13	-	TGTGCCAGCAGCCGCGAGGAGGGTCGGACTTTCTTT	CASSREEGRTFF
TRBJ1-1	-	TRBV6-5	-	TGTGCCAGCACCCTTAAAGGAGGGGCAGCTTTCTTT	CASTLKGGAAFF
TRBJ2-2	many	TRBV11-3	-	TGTGCCAGCAGCAGGAGGGACACCCTAACCGGGGAGCTGTTTTTT	CASSRRDTLTGELFF
TRBJ1-1	many	TRBV13	-	TGTGCCAGCAGCTTAGGCATTACGGGGGGCGCATATGCTTTCTTT	CASSLGITGGAYAFF
TRBJ2-7	few	TRBV10-2	TRBD2	TGCGCCAGCAGTGACGGGAGGCAGTCCTACGAGCAGTACTTC	CASSDGRQSYEQYF
TRBJ2-1	few	TRBV27	-	TGTGCCAGCAGTTTCGGGGGAAAGGGTGGAGATGAGCAGTTCTTC	CASSFGGKGGDEQFF
TRBJ1-1	many	TRBV6-5	-	TGTGCCAGCAGTTACGCGGACGACACTGAAGCTTTCTTT	CASSYADDTEAFF
TRBJ2-7	many	TRBV5-1	-	TGCGCCAGCAGCTTGGGCCAGGAGTACGAGCAGTACTTC	CASSLGQEYEQYF
TRBJ2-3	few	TRBV15	-	TGTGCCACCAGCAGAGACACGAATACGCAGTATTTT	CATSRDTNTQYF
TRBJ1-2	many	TRBV29-1	-	TGCAGCGTTGAGCCCGGGGCACCGGTCTACACCTTC	CSVEPGAPVYTF
TRBJ1-1	many	TRBV11-2	-	TGTGCCAGCAGCTTAGGGGGTACCACTGAAGCTTTCTTT	CASSLGGTTEAFF
TRBJ1-2	-	TRBV4-3	TRBD1	TGCGCCAGCAGCCAAGGACCGGGACAGTACGGCTACACCTTC	CASSQGPGQYGYTF
TRBJ2-5	-	TRBV2	-	TGTGCCAGCAGTAATGAGGAGACCCAGTACTTC	CASSNEETQYF
TRBJ1-1	-	TRBV19	-	TGTGCCAGTAGTATAAGAGAAGACATGAACACTGAAGCTTTCTTT	CASSIREDMNTEAFF
TRBJ2-1	few	TRBV3-1	-	TGTGCCAGCAGCCCGGAGGGGGCAGGGAAAAATGAGCAGTTCTTC	CASSPEGAGKNEQFF
TRBJ1-2	many	TRBV12-3/TRBV12-4	TRBD1	TGTGCCAGCAGTTCGACCCTTCCTCCGGGACAGGGATTTAACTATGGCTACACCTTC	CASSSTLPPGQGFNYGYTF
TRBJ2-1	few	TRBV4-3	-	TGCGCCAGCAGCCAAGACCGGACACCAAACAATGAGCAGTTCTTC	CASSQDRTPNNEQFF
TRBJ2-1	many	TRBV7-9	TRBD2	TGTGCCAGCAGCTTAGATGCGGGAGGGCCGGCCTACAATGAGCAGTTCTTC	CASSLDAGGPAYNEQFF
TRBJ2-1	-	TRBV4-2	-	TGTGCCAGCAGCCCCCCTTCGGAGGGTGAGCAGTTCTTC	CASSPPSEGEQFF
TRBJ1-5	many	TRBV11-2	-	TGTGCCAGCAGCTTAGGACCCGATAACTTTAATCAGCCCCAGCATTTT	CASSLGPDNFNQPQHF
TRBJ2-3	many	TRBV27	-	TGTGCCAGCACCCCCCCTACCAGGAGCCCCCTCGGAGATACGCAGTATTTT	CASTPPTRSPLGDTQYF
TRBJ1-1	many	TRBV29-1	-	TGCAGCGTAGGTGAGACCGACACTGAAGCTTTCTTT	CSVGETDTEAFF
TRBJ2-2	few	TRBV5-1	-	TGCGCCAGCAGACTAAGTGCCGGCACCGGGGAGCTGTTTTTT	CASRLSAGTGELFF
TRBJ1-5	-	TRBV30	-	TGTGCCTGGAGTGAACGGGACAACTATAGCAATCAGCCCCAGCATTTT	CAWSERDNYSNQPQHF
TRBJ2-5	many	TRBV2	-	TGTGCCAGCAGTGAGGCGGTCCCCAAGGAAGAGACCCAGTACTTC	CASSEAVPKEETQYF
TRBJ2-7	many	TRBV7-2	TRBD2	TGTGCCAGCAGTTCACTAGCGGGGTGGAGCTCCTACGAGCAGTACTTC	CASSSLAGWSSYEQYF
TRBJ2-7	-	TRBV5-1	-	TGCGCCAGCAGCGGGGGCGCGGGCTCCTACGAGCAGTACTTC	CASSGGAGSYEQYF
TRBJ1-3	many	TRBV12-3/TRBV12-4	TRBD1	TGTGCCAGCAGTGAGGGGGCCTCTGGAAACACCATATATTTT	CASSEGASGNTIYF
TRBJ2-1	-	TRBV24-1	TRBD2	TGTGCCACCAGTGATTGGGGACTAGCTCAGTTCTTC	CATSDWGLAQFF
TRBJ2-7	many	TRBV2	TRBD2	TGTGCCAGCAGTCCAGGTTTTCCGGGACTAGCGGGAGAATTCTACGAGCAGTACTTC	CASSPGFPGLAGEFYEQYF
TRBJ1-5	few	TRBV20-1	-	TGCAGTGCTTCGGGGAGTACGGGCAATCAGCCCCAGCATTTT	CSASGSTGNQPQHF
TRBJ2-2	many	TRBV12-3/TRBV12-4	-	TGTGCCAGCAGTTTAGCCGGACGCGGACCCAACACCGGGGAGCTGTTTTTT	CASSLAGRGPNTGELFF
TRBJ2-5	many	TRBV2	-	TGTGCCAGCACCCAAGGGGGGATGAGGGAGACCCAGTACTTC	CASTQGGMRETQYF
TRBJ1-5	many	TRBV5-1	-	TGCGCCAGCAGCATGAGGAGTGAACAGCCCCAGCATTTT	CASSMRSEQPQHF
TRBJ1-1	many	TRBV6-2/TRBV6-3	-	TGTGCCAGCAGCGAAACAGGGTGGGGCACTGAAGCTTTCTTT	CASSETGWGTEAFF
TRBJ1-1	-	TRBV5-5	-	TGTGCCAGCAGCGCCGGCAGGGGTGGGTGGGAAAATACTGAAGCTTTCTTT	CASSAGRGGWENTEAFF
TRBJ1-4	few	TRBV15	-	TGTGCCACCAGCAGGGCGAGTGGGGGGGAACTGTTTTTT	CATSRASGGELFF
TRBJ2-7	-	TRBV20-1	TRBD2	TGCAGTGCTAGCGGGAGGGGACTAGCGGGGGGGCCGTACTTC	CSASGRGLAGGPYF
TRBJ2-3	many	TRBV5-1	-	TGCGCCAGCAGCTTGGATGTAGATACGCAGTATTTT	CASSLDVDTQYF
TRBJ2-2	few	TRBV19	TRBD1	TGTGCCAGTAGCGACAGGGGACAGGGACCAACCGGGGAGCTGTTTTTT	CASSDRGQGPTGELFF
TRBJ2-3	many	TRBV11-3	-	TGTGCCAGCAGCTTAGATTCTTCCGACCGACAGTCAGATACGCAGTATTTT	CASSLDSSDRQSDTQYF
TRBJ2-5	many	TRBV24-1	TRBD2	TGTGCCACCAGTGATTCAGGGCATGGGCTAGCGGGAGAAGAGACCCAGTACTTC	CATSDSGHGLAGEETQYF
TRBJ1-3	-	TRBV5-1	-	TGCGCCAGCAGCTTGGCGGCAGGGGCGCAGGGAAACACCATATATTTT	CASSLAAGAQGNTIYF
TRBJ2-7	-	TRBV7-8	-	TGTGCCAGCAGCCCGGAAGGGGACGAGCAGTACTTC	CASSPEGDEQYF
TRBJ2-5	-	TRBV20-1	-	TGCAGCCCCACGGAAGAGACCCAGTACTTC	CSPTEETQYF
TRBJ2-5	few	TRBV19	TRBD1	TGTGCCAGTAGTTTCTCCGGGACAGGGGATCAGGAGACCCAGTACTTC	CASSFSGTGDQETQYF
TRBJ2-4	many	TRBV7-2	-	TGTGCCAGCAGCCCGCCGAACACTGAAAACATTCAGTACTTC	CASSPPNTENIQYF
TRBJ2-7	-	TRBV28	-	TGTGCCAGCAAGGGGGGCCATGCCCACGAGCAGTACTTC	CASKGGHAHEQYF
TRBJ2-2	many	TRBV7-2	-	TGTGCCAGCAGCCCTAGAGGCGGGGAGCTGTTTTTT	CASSPRGGELFF
TRBJ1-1	-	TRBV11-2	-	TGCGCCAGCAGTGAGACGTCCGACACGTTGGCTTTCTTT	CASSETSDTLAFF